The 26 T cell receptor beta chains given below trace back to one sample, sequenced in a study of OX40 agonist ivuxolimab in advanced cancers. The method was immunoSEQ multiplex PCR; TCRdb's version includes in-frame clones alone and lacks a portion of them. The sample includes about 130,000 clones, roughly nine tenths of them seen just once. The sample here was CD4+ or CD8+ T cells sorted from blood, taken in a trial of the OX40 agonist ivuxolimab. The receptors originated from an adult with an advanced solid tumor such as melanoma, head and neck, liver or kidney cancer.

The chain carries TRBV27 and TRBJ1-5; 7 nucleotides align to TRBD1. Trimming removed 5 bases from V and 2 bases from J; junction bases left unmatched: 6. Germline V gene data show CDR1 as MNHEY and CDR2 as SMNVEV (reference sequence). The CDR3 is made up of 15 amino acids. The CDR3 reads CASSTGVFGNQPQHF. CDR3 DNA sequence: TGTGCCAGCAGTACAGGGGTTTTTGGCAATCAGCCCCAGCATTTT.

The rearrangement uses TRBV7-6 and TRBJ1-5; D not resolved. The CDR3 runs to 13 residues. V was pared by 1 base and J by 5 bases, with 6 bases between. Germline V gives CDR1 SGHVS, CDR2 FNYEAQ. CDR3 in amino acids: CASSLGWDQPQHF. CDR3 in DNA: TGTGCCAGCAGCTTAGGGTGGGATCAGCCCCAGCATTTT.

The chain uses TRBV7-6 and TRBJ2-3; 9 bases agree with TRBD2. The length of the CDR3 is 14 residues. Germline V gene data show CDR1 as SGHVS and CDR2 as FNYEAQ. V dropped 4 bases and J dropped 4; count of bases not matched to a gene: 3. The CDR3 coding sequence is TGTGCCAGCAGCTCTCGGACTAGCGCAGATACGCAGTATTTT. It codes for CASSSRTSADTQYF. Complete variable domain (other parts from reference TRBV7-6 and TRBJ2-3): GAGVSQSPRYKVTKRGQDVALRCDPISGHVSLYWYRQALGQGPEFLTYFNYEAQQDKSGLPNDRFSAERPEGSISTLTIQRTEQRDSAMYRCASSSRTSADTQYFGPGTRLTVL.

The chain links TRBV29-1 to TRBJ2-1, with TRBD2 matching over 13 bases. The ends lost 3 bases at V and 6 bases at J; junction bases unmatched: 8. Germline values: CDR1 SQVTM, CDR2 ANQGSEA. The CDR3 runs to 16 residues. This CDR3 reads CSVDKGLAGIPNEQFF. CDR3 coding DNA: TGCAGCGTTGACAAGGGACTAGCGGGAATCCCCAATGAGCAGTTCTTC.

This chain links TRBV5-1 with TRBJ2-5; D gene uncertain. This CDR3 contains 13 residues. Germline lookup yields CDR1 SGHRS and CDR2 YFSETQ. Trimming stripped 0 bases from V and 5 bases from J, with 8 bases between. This CDR3 is CASSLDPSETQYF. CDR3 coding DNA: TGCGCCAGCAGCTTGGACCCCAGTGAGACCCAGTACTTC.

This clone was found once. The chain carries TRBV2 and TRBJ2-3; possible D gene TRBD1, 6 bases. CDR3 length: 13 amino acids. CDR1 and CDR2 from the germline V gene are SNHLY and FYNNEI. Trimming removed 6 bases from V and 10 bases from J, with 17 bases in between. CDR3 sequence reads: CASRGTDRSAQYF. The CDR3 DNA reads as TGTGCCAGCAGGGGTACAGACAGGTCTGCGCAGTATTTT.

This clone has a single count. The gene calls are TRBV28 and TRBJ2-5, with D tentatively TRBD2 (5 bases). The end of the DNA aligns better with TRBJ2-7, so the J call may be wrong. The V gene's germline CDR1 is MDHEN and CDR2 SYDVKM. The CDR3 spans 13 residues. As DNA, the CDR3 is TGTGCCAGCAGTCCGGCGGAGGCCTACGAGCAGTACTTC. Translated, it gives CASSPAEAYEQYF.

The chain employs TRBV15 and TRBJ2-7, with D maybe TRBD2 (5 bases). Germline V CDR1 and CDR2: LNHNV, YYDKDF (reference sequence). The germline V and J ends were trimmed by 2 bases and 6 bases, with 11 bases remaining between them. CDR3 length equals 13 residues. CDR3 sequence (DNA): TGTGCCACCAGCAGATCGGACTCTCCCGAGCAGTACTTC. Its protein product is CATSRSDSPEQYF.

V usage is TRBV21-1 and J usage is TRBJ2-7; no check of the table's D call, TRBD1, against the DNA was made. TRBV21-1 is reported as a pseudogene. This CDR3 spans 14 amino acids. CDR3 loop: CASSKGSQSYEQYF. CDR3 in DNA: TGTGCCAGCAGCAAAGGGTCACAGTCCTACGAGCAGTACTTC.

The chain links TRBV29-1 to TRBJ2-1; 10 bases are a match to TRBD1. The germline CDR1 and CDR2 sequences are SQVTM and ANQGSEA. The CDR3 loop spans 13 amino acids. Trimming cost V 8 bases and J 5 bases; bases outside gene matches: 6. The DNA of the CDR3 is TGCAGCACTAGGACAGGGGGACACAATGAGCAGTTCTTC. Translation: CSTRTGGHNEQFF.

For this clone: This sample includes further DNA sequences coding for the same CDR3. This chain joins TRBV7-9 and TRBJ2-5, with 7 bases that match TRBD2. The V gene end was trimmed by 1 base and the J gene end by 2 bases; junction bases not matched to a gene: 1. Germline V gene sequence: CDR1 SEHNR, CDR2 FQNEAQ (reference sequence). The CDR3 has 14 amino acids. CDR3 coding DNA: TGTGCCAGCAGCTTAGTCGGGGGGCAAGAGACCCAGTACTTC. Translation gives CASSLVGGQETQYF.

The chain joins TRBV19 to TRBJ2-3; D may match TRBD1 or TRBD2 (5 bases each). Germline V gene data show CDR1 as LNHDA and CDR2 as SQIVND (reference sequence). The CDR3 runs 14 residues. The ends were cut back, 11 bases at V and 1 base at J, with 16 bases in the middle. The CDR3 protein is CAGGSGGGTDTQYF. Written as DNA, the CDR3 is TGTGCCGGGGGATCTGGCGGAGGCACAGATACGCAGTATTTT.

The gene calls are TRBV2 and TRBJ1-5, with D possibly being TRBD1 (5 bases). V was shortened by 4 bases and J by 6 bases, with 13 bases between the two germline ends. CDR1 and CDR2 from the germline V gene are SNHLY and FYNNEI. The length of the CDR3 is 14 residues. The CDR3 reads CASSGGTRGQPQHF. CDR3 DNA: TGTGCCAGCAGTGGAGGGACCAGAGGTCAGCCCCAGCATTTT.

CDR3 sequence: CASSLSMGRTEAFF. DNA of the CDR3: TGTGCCAGCAGCTTAAGTATGGGTCGGACTGAAGCTTTCTTT. The chain employs TRBV7-2 and TRBJ1-1; D call uncertain. The germline gives CDR1 SGHTA, CDR2 FQGNSA. The CDR3 extends over 14 amino acids. The V end was cut by 2 bases, the J end by 5 bases, with 12 bases between.

The chain carries TRBV19 and TRBJ2-1; no clear D. From germline, CDR1 is LNHDA and CDR2 SQIVND (reference sequence). The length of the CDR3 is 13 residues. V was shortened by 3 bases and J by 5 bases, with 8 bases between the two germline ends. The CDR3 loop is CASSISSDNEQFF. As DNA, the CDR3 is TGTGCCAGTAGTATCTCCTCGGACAATGAGCAGTTCTTC.

The V and J genes are TRBV10-1 and TRBJ2-3; D remains ambiguous. Germline CDR1 WNHNN, CDR2 SYGVQD (reference sequence). CDR3 length: 14 residues. The V end lost 4 bases, the J end lost 6 bases, and 14 bases lay between the germline ends. The CDR3 DNA reads TGCGCCAGCAGTGGTACTGGAAGGTCGGATACGCAGTATTTT. Translated, it gives CASSGTGRSDTQYF.

The V gene is TRBV18, the J gene TRBJ1-1; D might be TRBD1 (5 bases). From germline, CDR1 is KGHSH and CDR2 LQKENI. Trimming left V 3 bases short and J 1 base short, with 15 bases between. This CDR3 has 16 amino acids. This CDR3 is CASSPISGDQNTEAFF. In nucleotides, the CDR3 is TGTGCCAGCTCACCCATTTCGGGGGATCAGAACACTGAAGCTTTCTTT.

The genes are TRBV10-3 and TRBJ2-2; 12 bases are a match to TRBD2. The CDR3 spans 17 residues. Germline assignment: CDR1 ENHRY and CDR2 SYGVKD. Unmatched junction bases numbered 3, after V lost 0 bases and J lost 4 bases. The CDR3 DNA follows: TGTGCCATCAGTGAGTCAGCTAGCGGGAGGGTCACCGGGGAGCTGTTTTTT. Translation gives CAISESASGRVTGELFF.

The V and J genes are TRBV1 and TRBJ2-1; the listed D gene, TRBD2, was not tested against the DNA. TRBV1 is given as a pseudogene. The CDR3 is made up of 16 amino acids. The CDR3, as DNA: TGCACCAGCAGCCAAGAGGTCCAGCGGTTAGACAATGAGCAGTTCTTC. As protein: CTSSQEVQRLDNEQFF.

The V call is TRBV28, the J call TRBJ1-2; D gene unclear. The CDR3 is 15 residues long. Germline lookup yields CDR1 MDHEN and CDR2 SYDVKM. Trimming removed 5 bases from V and 0 bases from J, with 13 bases in between. The CDR3 reads CASSRVIPPNYGYTF. The CDR3 coding sequence is TGTGCCAGCAGTCGGGTCATCCCTCCTAACTATGGCTACACCTTC.

This sequence joins TRBV7-2 and TRBJ2-7; 7 bases match TRBD1. V shed 2 bases, J shed 7 bases, and the junction held 17 bases outside the gene matches. The CDR3 contains 17 residues. Germline CDR1 reads SGHTA; CDR2 reads FQGNSA. The CDR3 DNA sequence: TGTGCCAGCAGCTTACTCCCGACCGGGACAGCGCTGTGGGAGCAGTACTTC. It yields the protein CASSLLPTGTALWEQYF.

CDR3 amino acids: CASTQGGGNQPQHF. The CDR3 nucleotides read TGTGCCAGCACCCAAGGGGGCGGCAATCAGCCCCAGCATTTT. V and J are TRBV2 and TRBJ1-5; TRBD1 agrees at 7 bases. The CDR3 extends over 14 amino acids. Germline CDR1 is SNHLY and CDR2 is FYNNEI. Trimming at V came to 7 bases and at J to 2 bases, leaving 5 bases not matched to a gene.

This clone has more than one count but fewer than ten. The V call is TRBV6-5, the J call TRBJ2-7; the D call may be TRBD1 or TRBD2 (5 bases each). Looked up from germline, CDR1 is MNHEY and CDR2 is SVGAGI. V lost 2 bases, J lost 7 bases, and 15 bases lay in between. This CDR3 has 14 amino acids. CDR3 residues: CASSYGGPLGEQYF. CDR3 nucleotides: TGTGCCAGCAGTTACGGGGGACCACTTGGGGAGCAGTACTTC.

This chain joins TRBV10-3 and TRBJ2-1; TRBD1 aligns across 10 bases. This CDR3 contains 14 residues. Trimming took 10 bases from V and 5 from J; bases not matched to a gene: 8. Germline values: CDR1 ENHRY, CDR2 SYGVKD. The CDR3, as DNA: TGTGCCACCGACAGGGGGCTTGGGGACAATGAGCAGTTCTTC. This encodes CATDRGLGDNEQFF.

J is TRBJ1-2 and V is TRBV2; no reliable D call. CDR3 length: 15 amino acids. V lost 6 bases and J 1 base, leaving 15 bases between the germline ends. Germline V CDR1 and CDR2: SNHLY, FYNNEI. The CDR3 bases are TGTGCCAGCAGCGTTAATGGGCGGAGTAACTATGGCTACACCTTC. As protein: CASSVNGRSNYGYTF.

V is TRBV5-1 and J is TRBJ2-3, with 11 bases matching TRBD2. The V and J ends lost 6 bases and 0 bases, in that order; junction bases with no gene match: 3. The CDR3 has 15 amino acids. Germline CDR1 and CDR2: SGHRS and YFSETQ. The DNA of the CDR3 is TGCGCCAGCAAAATAGCGGGAGGGAGCACAGATACGCAGTATTTT. This gives the protein CASKIAGGSTDTQYF. The whole variable domain, filled in from reference TRBV5-1 and TRBJ2-3, reads KAGVTQTPRYLIKTRGQQVTLSCSPISGHRSVSWYQQTPGQGLQFLFEYFSETQRNKGNFPGRFSGRQFSNSRSEMNVSTLELGDSALYLCASKIAGGSTDTQYFGPGTRLTVL.